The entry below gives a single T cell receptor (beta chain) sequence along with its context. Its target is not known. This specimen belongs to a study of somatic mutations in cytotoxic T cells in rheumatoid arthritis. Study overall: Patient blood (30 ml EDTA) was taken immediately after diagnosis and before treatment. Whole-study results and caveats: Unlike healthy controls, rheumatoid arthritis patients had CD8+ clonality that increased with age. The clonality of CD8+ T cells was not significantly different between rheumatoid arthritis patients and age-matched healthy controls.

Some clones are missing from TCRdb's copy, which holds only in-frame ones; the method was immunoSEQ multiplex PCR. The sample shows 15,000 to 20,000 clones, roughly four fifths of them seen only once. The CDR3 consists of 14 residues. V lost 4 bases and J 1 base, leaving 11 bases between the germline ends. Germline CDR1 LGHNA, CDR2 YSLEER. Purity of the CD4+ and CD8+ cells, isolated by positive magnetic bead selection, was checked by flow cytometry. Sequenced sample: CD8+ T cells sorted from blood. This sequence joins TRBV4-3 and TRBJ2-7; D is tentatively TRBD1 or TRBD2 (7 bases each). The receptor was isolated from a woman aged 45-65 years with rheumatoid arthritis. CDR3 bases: TGCGCCAGCAGCCCCAGGGGGGGATCCTACGAGCAGTACTTC. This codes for CASSPRGGSYEQYF.